What follows describes a single TCR beta chain. The donors were adults (healthy and HIV-negative) with no recent acute infections or vaccinations. This sample was taken from a study of shared clonotypes between healthy human individuals. Assay: immunoSEQ multiplex PCR; the TCRdb copy retains only in-frame clones and omits some. The repertoire holds some 1.5 million clones, with roughly 96% as singletons. The CDR3 has 14 residues. With V trimmed by 8 bases and J by 5 bases, 9 bases remained unmatched. Germline-derived CDR1 and CDR2 are MNHNS and SASEGT. The specimen was naive CD4+ T cells sorted from blood. Subset here: CD45RA+ positively selected. This sequence joins TRBV6-1 and TRBJ2-1; 7 nucleotides match TRBD1. This clonotype was sampled from a man aged 25-45 years in good health. This chain's CDR3 is CASLVTGSDNEQFF. The CDR3 nucleotides read TGTGCCAGCCTGGTGACAGGGTCTGACAATGAGCAGTTCTTC.